Here is one T cell receptor beta chain with its context. This clonotype was recorded a few times. Its antigen specificity is not known. Base qualities are not at hand, and no much larger clone is one base apart. These data originate in a study of blood T cells in healthy people across ages (dated by TCRdb to the mid-2010s). Background on the whole study: In model experiments, template switching captured roughly one uniquely barcoded TCR beta cDNA molecule for every two T cells. Using deep sequencing normalized with unique cDNA molecular identifiers, the study measured how TCR beta repertoire diversity changes with age. Donors were grouped into four age groups: young (average roughly 16 years), middle-aged (39), aged (around 62) and long-lived (about 82). Two additional independent replicas of 1 million unique cDNA reads from the same blood draw were analyzed for two donors (one aged 18 to 30 and one aged 80 or older). General study outcomes and caveats: The percentage of naive T cells measured by flow cytometry correlated strongly with observed TCR beta diversity. Estimates of total diversity based on one million sequenced T cells were considered lower bounds and underestimates. Compared with the aged group, the long-lived group had more naive CD4+ T cells, fewer expanded clones and increased TCR diversity, a pattern suggesting age selection. Donor CMV infection status was unknown, potentially confounding age-related changes in expanded clonotypes. Because profiling used bulk unsorted PBMCs, naive and antigen-experienced compartments could not be compared conclusively. Observed TCR beta diversity per million T cells fell roughly linearly with age, and a significant reduction was already apparent by age roughly 40.

The donors were under 40 Caucasian individuals from Russia, aged about 6 to 95 years, who were systemically healthy. Around 10 milliliters of peripheral blood were drawn from each donor into EDTA-treated Vacutainer tubes. PBMCs were isolated by Ficoll-Paque density-gradient centrifugation, with at least 7 million obtained per sample. Trizol reagent was used to extract total RNA from PBMCs, with at least 5.5 micrograms per sample. For every donor, an aliquot of PBMCs went through flow cytometry to measure the percentages of naive CD45RAhigh/CD27high T cells. From the cysteine through the phenylalanine, the CDR3 covers 15 amino acids. Of all the DNA, just the CDR3 is kept, 45 bases in frame from base 1. V is pared back by 6 bases and J by 6 bases, with 18 bases lying between the germline termini. The germline V gene (reference sequence) provides CDR1 SEHNR and CDR2 FQNEAQ. The method was 5' RACE. For sequencing, an Illumina HiSeq 2500 was employed. A second PCR of roughly 6 to 12 cycles was run with a J-beta primer mix and a sample-barcoded 5' primer. A unique molecular identifier was introduced onto each TCR beta cDNA molecule by a template-switch 5' adaptor carrying 12 random nucleotides. Each sample yielded at least 2.5 million CDR3-containing paired-end reads. First-strand cDNA was synthesized from all RNA with the Mint cDNA synthesis kit, primed by a TRBC-specific oligonucleotide. After uracil-DNA glycosylase treatment, a first 18-cycle PCR used universal primers M1SS and BC2_uni_R on all cDNA. In the paper's pipeline: Each sample was normalized by randomly selecting 1 million high-quality reads, each carrying a distinct molecular identifier. Instead of being binned into consensus sequences, reads with shared molecular identifiers were discarded. CDR3 identification, clonotype clustering and error correction used MiTCR with a Q25 quality threshold and the strictest error-elimination algorithm. A nonparametric unseen species model with Euler transformation was used to estimate a lower bound on total TCR beta diversity. TCRdb handled the public reads itself, with Q25 trimming in fastp and clone calling in MiXCR, and kept productive beta chains. Identical CDR3 protein sequences are pooled into one entry, listed with their most common genes and DNA. TCRdb's processing, not the authors', yielded these V and J calls. Present in this sample are 750,000 to 950,000 distinct CDR3 sequences, more than 25% of which were seen just once. Of the sample, about 3% is held by the ten largest clones.

In addition, the sample was reused for a study of T cells of mothers and their children. In that second paper, the authors write: Nine systemically healthy Caucasian individuals, comprising three mothers and their six children, were included as donors. cDNA synthesis used all of the extracted RNA, with roughly 1.6 ug of RNA in each 15 ul reaction. In the second PCR, sample barcodes and 2-4 random nucleotides were introduced via the M1S primer. Over 8.5 million TCR beta CDR3 reads were obtained for each mother, and about 3 million reads were obtained for each child. TCR recombination output is similarly shaped by thymic selection in related and unrelated pairs, with a minor effect exerted by inherited differences. Normalized repertoire overlap was always found to be slightly, but never significantly, higher in related mother-child pairs than in unrelated mother-child pairs. No persistent microchimeric T cell clones were detected, at a sensitivity of around 97 clones per million clonotypes. Deep NGS was used in the study to compare the TCR beta repertoires of mothers and children and to look for features that separate related mother-child pairs from unrelated individuals. On average, the children were about 10 +/- 4 years old, while the mothers were approximately 41 +/- 4 years old. Libraries were sequenced on Illumina HiSeq 2000 with 100+100 nt paired-end reads after adapter ligation with NEBNext reagents. To avoid cross-contamination, the mother libraries and the child libraries were prepared a month apart and sequenced in separate runs. Each donor had between about 500,000 and 2,100,000 distinct TCR beta clonotypes identified. Naive TCR beta clonotypes were estimated from low-frequency clonotypes matched to each donor's FACS-determined naive share, without sorting.

The sequenced sample consisted of blood. The sequence was obtained from a boy aged 5 to 17 in good health. The sequence is built from TRBV7-9 and TRBJ1-5, with no D gene named confidently. The nucleotide sequence reads as follows: TGTGCCAGCAGTAATACGCCCGAACCCAGTCAGCCCCAGCATTTT. Translated, this gives CASSNTPEPSQPQHF.